The clone carrying this T cell receptor (beta chain) was counted at least ten times. The V gene's germline CDR1 is SGHTA and CDR2 FQGTGA. The CDR3 runs 14 residues. V lost 5 bases and J lost 9; bases outside the gene matches: 9. TCRdb passed the 5' RACE reads through MiXCR, listing each CDR3 protein once. This sample has 20,000 to 25,000 distinct CDR3 sequences, with roughly 5.5% found just once. The sample is drawn from a study of T cells after yellow fever vaccination. Sequenced material: PBMCs, either bulk or a sorted T-cell subset (CD4+, CD8+, memory, or dextramer-sorted; not recorded which), taken roughly 46 days after the first yellow fever vaccination. The clonotype comes from a man between 18 and 29 years old who received the YFV17D yellow fever vaccine. The chain carries TRBV7-3 and TRBJ2-1; TRBD1 aligns across 8 bases. The CDR3, as DNA: TGTGCCAGCAGCCCGGGACAGGCCTCCAGTGAGCAGTTCTTC. Amino acids: CASSPGQASSEQFF.